The TCR beta chain described here comes from a study of blood T cells in healthy people across ages. Study-level information: There was about one barcoded beta molecule captured by template switching per two T cells. Study-wide results and caveats: A roughly linear fall in TCR beta diversity per million T cells was seen with increasing age. The percentage of naive T cells correlated strongly with TCR beta diversity.

The use of a sample-barcoded 5' primer and a J-beta primer mix characterized a second PCR of about 7 to 12 cycles. TCRdb re-analysed the 5' RACE reads in MiXCR, keeping a single row per CDR3 protein. The sample records 1.5 million to 1.8 million distinct CDR3 sequences, 40% to 45% being singletons. In its sample, this clonotype was seen a few times. Its antigen is not known. The length of the CDR3 is 15 residues. V was trimmed by 3 bases and J by 7 bases, leaving 19 bases between them. Germline V lookup: CDR1 SQVTM, CDR2 ANQGSEA. Sequencing was done on a sample of blood. The sequence came from a young woman in good health. V is TRBV29-1 and J is TRBJ2-1, with D maybe TRBD1 (6 bases). CDR3 residues: CSVDGGSVATNEQFF. CDR3 in DNA: TGCAGCGTTGATGGGGGCTCCGTCGCAACAAATGAGCAGTTCTTC.